What follows describes a single T cell receptor (beta chain). These data belong to a study of T cell changes during pregnancy in multiple sclerosis. Trimming removed 3 bases from V and 4 bases from J, with 10 bases in between. Germline V gene data show CDR1 as SGHDT and CDR2 as YYEEEE. This CDR3 spans 13 amino acids. Using immunoSEQ multiplex PCR, the repertoire was profiled, and TCRdb retains in-frame clones only, with some absent. This sample has approximately 59,000 clones, with about 93% found just once. The TCR originated in a female donor in good health, enrolled as a control in a pregnancy study. The rearrangement joins TRBV5-6 to TRBJ1-2; perhaps TRBD1 as D (5 bases). The sample was peripheral blood, taken in the third trimester of pregnancy. Written as DNA, the CDR3 is TGTGCCAGCAGCTCCCAGGGTGTCTATGGCTACACCTTC. It is translated as CASSSQGVYGYTF. Variable domain in full (rest from reference TRBV5-6 and TRBJ1-2): DAGVTQSPTHLIKTRGQQVTLRCSPKSGHDTVSWYQQALGQGPQFIFQYYEEEERQRGNFPDRFSGHQFPNYSSELNVNALLLGDSALYLCASSSQGVYGYTFGSGTRLTVV.